These 9 T cell receptor beta chains share one sample of origin, sequenced in a study of PD-L1 blockade in urothelial cancer. TCRdb's copy holds only in-frame clones and misses some; the assay was immunoSEQ multiplex PCR. The table lists roughly 54,000 clones, about 83% of them singletons. Time point of the sample: pretreatment peripheral blood. Here the sequenced sample was PBMCs, taken around atezolizumab (anti-PD-L1) treatment. These receptors were taken from an older woman with urothelial cancer.

This chain joins TRBV6-5 and TRBJ2-5; 10 nucleotides align to TRBD2. Germline CDR1 is MNHEY and CDR2 is SVGAGI. This CDR3 has 15 amino acids. The trim removed 4 bases at V and 3 bases at J, leaving 5 bases unmatched. Written as DNA, the CDR3 is TGTGCCAGCAGTTCCCCTAGCGGGAGAGAAGAGACCCAGTACTTC. Protein sequence: CASSSPSGREETQYF.

The chain uses TRBV7-3 and TRBJ2-1; TRBD2 might be the D (6 bases). CDR1 SGHTA and CDR2 FQGTGA come from the germline V gene. The V end lost 2 bases, the J end lost 6 bases, and 11 bases lay between the germline ends. The CDR3 is 14 residues long. The CDR3 nucleotides are TGTGCCAGCAGCTTAGGGCGGGGACCCAATGAGCAGTTCTTC. Translation: CASSLGRGPNEQFF.

V usage is TRBV4-1 and J usage is TRBJ2-2; 7 bases match TRBD1. The V gene end was trimmed by 1 base and the J gene end by 6 bases; junction bases not matched to a gene: 11. Per the germline V gene, CDR1 is MGHRA and CDR2 is YSYEKL. The CDR3 runs to 17 residues. The CDR3 loop reads CASSQVSGGFGPGELFF. The CDR3 bases are TGCGCCAGCAGCCAAGTATCAGGGGGTTTTGGTCCCGGGGAGCTGTTTTTT.

This clone has only a few counts. V is TRBV2 and J is TRBJ2-7; tentative D call: TRBD1 (6 bases). This CDR3 region has 15 residues. Germline loops: CDR1 SNHLY, CDR2 FYNNEI. V gave up 1 base and J gave up 9 bases, with 19 bases separating them. CDR3 sequence: CASSEGQDPYLGQYF. The CDR3 DNA follows: TGTGCCAGCAGTGAAGGACAGGACCCTTACCTCGGGCAGTACTTC.

The chain uses TRBV28 and TRBJ2-7; 11 nucleotides agree with TRBD1. This CDR3 has 18 residues. CDR1 is MDHEN and CDR2 is SYDVKM in the germline V gene. The V and J ends lost 2 bases and 3 bases, in that order; junction bases with no gene match: 12. The CDR3 DNA reads as TGTGCCAGCAGTTTAGGGACAGGGGGGGCACACCAAGACTACGAGCAGTACTTC. This gives the protein CASSLGTGGAHQDYEQYF.

The chain combines TRBV4-3 with TRBJ2-1; 8 bases are a match to TRBD1. The CDR3 runs to 12 residues. Germline V lookup: CDR1 LGHNA, CDR2 YSLEER. The ends lost 5 bases at V and 10 bases at J; junction bases unmatched: 4. The chain's CDR3 is CASSSRTGEQFF. The CDR3 DNA reads as TGCGCCAGCAGCTCTAGGACAGGGGAGCAGTTCTTC.

This clone was counted a single time. The rearrangement joins TRBV19 to TRBJ1-1, with TRBD1 identical over 10 bases. Germline CDR1 is LNHDA and CDR2 is SQIVND (reference sequence). V was clipped by 1 base and J by 4 bases; unmatched bases: 9. The CDR3 has 17 amino acids. CDR3 coding DNA: TGTGCCAGTAGTATAGGGCGATTTGGACAGGGGGGCACTGAAGCTTTCTTT. It is translated as CASSIGRFGQGGTEAFF.

The CDR3 DNA reads as TGTGCCAGCAGCCTCACCCTGAGCTCTGGAAACACCATATATTTT. This translates into CASSLTLSSGNTIYF. The chain carries TRBV6-5 and TRBJ1-3, with unresolved D. This CDR3 region has 15 residues. V was trimmed by 6 bases and J by 0 bases, leaving 12 bases between them. CDR1 MNHEY and CDR2 SVGAGI come from the germline V gene.

The J gene is TRBJ2-2, the V gene TRBV5-5, with D hard to call. V was pared by 4 bases and J by 4 bases, with 11 bases between. Germline assignment: CDR1 SGHKS and CDR2 YYEKEE (reference sequence). This CDR3 has 14 amino acids. The chain's CDR3 is CASSPVQITGELFF. The CDR3 DNA is TGTGCCAGCAGCCCCGTACAGATCACCGGGGAGCTGTTTTTT.